What follows are 30 T cell receptor beta chains derived from one specimen sequenced in a study of blood T cell repertoires in COVID-19. TCRdb's copy holds only in-frame clones and misses some; the assay was immunoSEQ multiplex PCR. The table lists some 290,000 clones, 88% of them singletons. Source material: peripheral blood. All receptors derive from a woman in her thirties with COVID-19, enrolled during active disease.

The V call is TRBV11-2, the J call TRBJ2-1; 7 positions agree with TRBD1. Germline V lookup: CDR1 SGHAT, CDR2 FQNNGV. The junction had 8 bases not matched to a gene; V was cut back by 6 bases and J by 15 bases. The CDR3 spans 11 residues. In DNA, the CDR3 is TGTGCCAGCAGTTTGACAGGGAAAGGGTTCTTC. Amino acids: CASSLTGKGFF.

The chain recombines TRBV4-1 with TRBJ1-5; the D gene is possibly TRBD1 (5 bases). The CDR3 extends over 16 amino acids. V lost 1 base to trimming and J lost 6 bases, with 16 bases between them. Germline assignment: CDR1 MGHRA and CDR2 YSYEKL. The CDR3 spells CASSQAGREGAQPQHF. CDR3 in DNA: TGCGCCAGCAGCCAAGCTGGCAGGGAGGGCGCTCAGCCCCAGCATTTT.

The chain joins TRBV4-1 to TRBJ2-3; 9 bases fit TRBD2. This CDR3 is built from 18 residues. The J segment lost 0 bases and the V segment lost 0 bases, leaving 7 bases of the junction unmatched. Germline V gene lookup returns CDR1 MGHRA and CDR2 YSYEKL. CDR3: CASSQDQLAGSSTDTQYF. DNA for the CDR3: TGCGCCAGCAGCCAAGATCAGCTAGCGGGGTCTAGCACAGATACGCAGTATTTT.

The rearrangement links TRBV19 to TRBJ1-2; 7 nucleotides match TRBD1. Germline loops: CDR1 LNHDA, CDR2 SQIVND (reference sequence). The CDR3 spans 13 residues. V was clipped by 9 bases and J by 7 bases; unmatched bases: 11. For the CDR3, the DNA is TGTGCCAGCTCTGAGGAGGGGGCGGGTGGCTACACCTTC. Amino acid sequence: CASSEEGAGGYTF.

The rearrangement links TRBV4-1 to TRBJ2-1; 8 nucleotides line up with TRBD2. In germline, CDR1 is MGHRA, CDR2 YSYEKL. V shed 1 base, J shed 8 bases, and the junction held 7 bases outside the gene matches. The CDR3 is 15 amino acids. The CDR3 sequence is CASSQGGRGADEQFF. The CDR3, as DNA: TGCGCCAGCAGCCAAGGAGGGCGGGGGGCCGATGAGCAGTTCTTC.

This rearrangement joins TRBV19 to TRBJ1-5; no firm D call. Trimming removed 5 bases from V and 2 bases from J, with 10 bases in between. Germline V gene lookup returns CDR1 LNHDA and CDR2 SQIVND (reference sequence). The CDR3 totals 14 residues. This chain's CDR3 is CASSRGLGNQPQHF. CDR3 DNA sequence: TGTGCCAGTAGTCGGGGTTTGGGCAATCAGCCCCAGCATTTT.

Regarding this clone: Other DNA sequences in the same sample also yield this CDR3. The J gene is TRBJ2-3, the V gene TRBV5-4; 7 bases are shared with TRBD1. This CDR3 comprises 15 residues. V was clipped by 5 bases and J by 5 bases; unmatched bases: 11. Germline loops: CDR1 SGHNT, CDR2 YYREEE (reference sequence). CDR3 sequence reads: CASRQNRGVKDTQYF. The CDR3 nucleotides read TGTGCCAGCAGGCAGAACAGGGGCGTGAAAGATACGCAGTATTTT.

The V gene is TRBV11-2, the J gene TRBJ1-6; D ambiguous. This CDR3 region has 17 residues. Germline loops: CDR1 SGHAT, CDR2 FQNNGV. The V gene lost 0 bases and the J gene lost 0 bases, with 9 bases spanning the gap. The CDR3 here is CASSLERPSSYNSPLHF. The CDR3 nucleotides read TGTGCCAGCAGCTTAGAGAGGCCCAGCTCCTATAATTCACCCCTCCACTTT.

The rearrangement links TRBV20-1 to TRBJ2-5, with 7 bases matching TRBD2. Germline trimming cut 3 bases from V and 1 base from J; bases unmatched to any gene: 8. This CDR3 spans 15 amino acids. Germline CDR1 reads DFQATT; CDR2 reads SNEGSKA (reference sequence). DNA of the CDR3: TGCAGTGCTAGTGGTGTAGCGGGTCCCCAAGAGACCCAGTACTTC. It codes for CSASGVAGPQETQYF.

In DNA, the CDR3 is TGTGCCTGGACAGTGGCCAACATGAACACTGAAGCTTTCTTT. The encoded protein is CAWTVANMNTEAFF. The chain combines TRBV30 with TRBJ1-1; D is ambiguous. The CDR3 is made up of 14 amino acids. Germline V gene data show CDR1 as GTSNPN and CDR2 as SVGIG (reference sequence). The V and J ends lost 4 bases and 0 bases respectively, with 12 bases between them.

The chain links TRBV2 to TRBJ2-7; weak D call: TRBD1 (5 bases). Germline V gene data show CDR1 as SNHLY and CDR2 as FYNNEI. CDR3 length: 14 amino acids. V gave up 8 bases and J gave up 2 bases, with 16 bases separating them. DNA for the CDR3: TGTGCCAGCTGTAGACAGACAACGACCTACGAGCAGTACTTC. Translated: CASCRQTTTYEQYF.

The sample holds a few counts of this clone. This chain joins TRBV6-5 and TRBJ1-1, with D uncertain. From germline, CDR1 is MNHEY and CDR2 SVGAGI. V was clipped by 7 bases and J by 4 bases, with 13 bases between them. The length of the CDR3 is 13 residues. The CDR3: CASTPHGGTEAFF. The CDR3 DNA sequence: TGTGCCAGCACCCCGCACGGAGGCACTGAAGCTTTCTTT.

This chain uses TRBV28 with TRBJ1-3; D unresolved. Trimming pared 4 bases from V and 0 bases from J, leaving 10 bases between. The CDR3 runs 15 residues. Germline V CDR1 and CDR2: MDHEN, SYDVKM. The CDR3 protein is CASSYGVDSGNTIYF. The CDR3 bases are TGTGCCAGCAGTTACGGGGTAGACTCTGGAAACACCATATATTTT.

The gene calls are TRBV5-5 and TRBJ1-3; D possibly corresponds to TRBD1 (5 bases). The germline gives CDR1 SGHKS, CDR2 YYEKEE (reference sequence). V was clipped by 0 bases and J by 4 bases, with 14 bases between them. The CDR3 loop spans 16 amino acids. The CDR3 region is CASSLGATTVGNTIYF. The CDR3 DNA sequence: TGTGCCAGCAGCTTGGGGGCGACGACAGTAGGAAACACCATATATTTT.

The chain joins TRBV28 to TRBJ1-2; D call uncertain. This CDR3 has 11 residues. Trimming stripped 6 bases from V and 6 bases from J, with 8 bases between. CDR1 and CDR2 from the germline V gene are MDHEN and SYDVKM. The CDR3 region is CASSGVDGYTF. CDR3 nucleotide sequence: TGTGCCAGCAGCGGGGTGGATGGCTACACCTTC.

This rearrangement joins TRBV30 to TRBJ1-1; D call uncertain. The CDR3 is 12 residues long. Between the trimmed V and J ends, which lost 3 bases and 7 bases, there was a span of 12 bases. CDR1 GTSNPN and CDR2 SVGIG come from the germline V gene (reference sequence). Here the CDR3 reads CAWRRGPDEAFF. In DNA, the CDR3 is TGTGCCTGGAGAAGAGGGCCGGATGAAGCTTTCTTT. Together with reference TRBV30 and TRBJ1-1, the CDR3 gives the full variable domain: SQTIHQWPATLVQPVGSPLSLECTVEGTSNPNLYWYRQAAGRGLQLLFYSVGIGQISSEVPQNLSASRPQDRQFILSSKKLLLSDSGFYLCAWRRGPDEAFFGQGTRLTVV.

This chain joins TRBV4-3 and TRBJ1-2; possible D gene TRBD1, 5 bases. Trimming took off 0 bases at V and 2 bases at J, with 10 bases between the two ends. The CDR3 totals 15 residues. Germline loops: CDR1 LGHNA, CDR2 YSLEER. In nucleotides, the CDR3 is TGCGCCAGCAGCCAAGAAACGGACATAAACTATGGCTACACCTTC. It yields the protein CASSQETDINYGYTF.

In this sample, this clone turned up once. The chain joins TRBV30 to TRBJ1-3, with a possible D match to TRBD1 (5 bases). Trimming pared 3 bases from V and 2 bases from J, leaving 8 bases between. Per the germline V gene, CDR1 is GTSNPN and CDR2 is SVGIG (reference sequence). This CDR3 has 13 residues. The CDR3 protein is CAWRAGPGNTIYF. The CDR3 DNA is TGTGCCTGGAGAGCAGGGCCTGGAAACACCATATATTTT.

The table lists this clone with a count of one. J is TRBJ1-2 and V is TRBV29-1; 8 nucleotides align to TRBD1. The V and J ends lost 8 bases and 8 bases, in that order; junction bases with no gene match: 7. There are 11 residues in the CDR3. The V gene's germline CDR1 is SQVTM and CDR2 ANQGSEA. The CDR3 is CSLGTGRGYTF. The CDR3 nucleotides are TGCAGCCTTGGGACAGGCCGGGGCTACACCTTC.

V usage is TRBV7-9 and J usage is TRBJ2-1; TRBD2 matches at 12 bases. The CDR3 extends over 17 amino acids. V lost 2 bases and J lost 9; bases outside the gene matches: 11. Germline CDR1 SEHNR, CDR2 FQNEAQ (reference sequence). The CDR3 region is CASSLLVPSGRAAEQFF. DNA for the CDR3: TGTGCCAGCAGCTTATTAGTCCCTAGCGGGAGGGCCGCTGAGCAGTTCTTC.

This chain links TRBV7-8 with TRBJ2-1, with a weak D call TRBD2 (6 bases). V was pared by 1 base and J by 7 bases, with 8 bases between. CDR3 length: 13 residues. Germline V lookup: CDR1 SGHVS, CDR2 FQNEAQ. CDR3 region: CASSLGGVNEQFF. The DNA for the CDR3 is TGTGCCAGCAGCTTAGGGGGGGTGAATGAGCAGTTCTTC.

This chain joins TRBV19 and TRBJ1-4, with D maybe TRBD1 (5 bases). The CDR3 spans 15 residues. V shed 3 bases and J shed 3 bases, with 11 bases lying between them. Germline CDR1 and CDR2: LNHDA and SQIVND (reference sequence). CDR3 in amino acids: CASSMGGASNEKLFF. The CDR3 DNA follows: TGTGCCAGTAGTATGGGAGGGGCATCTAATGAAAAACTGTTTTTT. Full variable domain (missing parts from reference TRBV19 and TRBJ1-4): DGGITQSPKYLFRKEGQNVTLSCEQNLNHDAMYWYRQDPGQGLRLIYYSQIVNDFQKGDIAEGYSVSREKKESFPLTVTSAQKNPTAFYLCASSMGGASNEKLFFGSGTQLSVL.

This rearrangement joins TRBV9 to TRBJ1-1; 8 nucleotides agree with TRBD1. Trimming removed 3 bases from V and 1 base from J; junction bases left unmatched: 5. CDR1 and CDR2 (germline): SGDLS, YYNGEE. The CDR3 runs 15 residues. The CDR3: CASSASDRGNTEAFF. The CDR3 DNA is TGTGCCAGCAGCGCCTCAGACAGGGGGAACACTGAAGCTTTCTTT.

This clone showed up many times. The genes are TRBV10-1 and TRBJ2-1; weak D call: TRBD1 (5 bases). The CDR3 sequence is 13 residues long. The V end was cut by 6 bases, the J end by 8 bases, with 14 bases between. Germline V gene lookup returns CDR1 WNHNN and CDR2 SYGVQD (reference sequence). The CDR3 loop reads CASSPDWGDEQFF. DNA for the CDR3: TGCGCCAGCAGCCCCGACTGGGGCGATGAGCAGTTCTTC.

This chain joins TRBV28 and TRBJ2-2; no clear D. Germline CDR1 is MDHEN and CDR2 is SYDVKM. This CDR3 comprises 13 residues. V lost 3 bases and J lost 6, with 8 bases in between. CDR3 sequence (DNA): TGTGCCAGCAGTTTGAGATCCGCCGGGGAGCTGTTTTTT. Amino acids: CASSLRSAGELFF.

The chain combines TRBV30 with TRBJ2-1; TRBD2 is a possible D gene (6 bases). The CDR3 consists of 17 residues. In germline, CDR1 is GTSNPN, CDR2 SVGIG (reference sequence). V was cut by 3 bases and J by 4 bases, with 22 bases left in between. CDR3 bases: TGTGCCTGGAGGTACTATAGCGGCGCATTTTTATACAATGAGCAGTTCTTC. Translated: CAWRYYSGAFLYNEQFF. Together with reference TRBV30 and TRBJ2-1, the CDR3 gives the full variable domain: SQTIHQWPATLVQPVGSPLSLECTVEGTSNPNLYWYRQAAGRGLQLLFYSVGIGQISSEVPQNLSASRPQDRQFILSSKKLLLSDSGFYLCAWRYYSGAFLYNEQFFGPGTRLTVL.

The chain recombines TRBV6-6 with TRBJ2-5; tentative D call: TRBD1 (6 bases). The germline V gene encodes CDR1 MNHNY and CDR2 SVGAGI (reference sequence). This CDR3 comprises 14 residues. Trimming took 6 bases from V and 2 from J, leaving 13 bases between them. CDR3 coding DNA: TGTGCCAGCAGGCCTTGGGACACTCAAGAGACCCAGTACTTC. It specifies CASRPWDTQETQYF.

The chain employs TRBV5-4 and TRBJ2-2, with TRBD1 matching 9 bases. Losses at the gene ends were 0 bases for V and 5 bases for J; bases not matched to a gene: 2. CDR1 SGHNT and CDR2 YYREEE come from the germline V gene (reference sequence). The CDR3 is made up of 15 amino acids. In DNA, the CDR3 is TGTGCCAGCAGCTTGGGGACAGGGGCAACCGGGGAGCTGTTTTTT. This translates into CASSLGTGATGELFF. Supplemented by reference TRBV5-4 and TRBJ2-2, the full variable domain reads ETGVTQSPTHLIKTRGQQVTLRCSSQSGHNTVSWYQQALGQGPQFIFQYYREEENGRGNFPPRFSGLQFPNYSSELNVNALELDDSALYLCASSLGTGATGELFFGEGSRLTVL.

This clone came up a few times. The chain has TRBV5-1 and TRBJ2-2, with a weak D call TRBD2 (5 bases). This CDR3 region has 15 residues. V gave up 3 bases and J gave up 2 bases, with 11 bases separating them. In germline, CDR1 is SGHRS, CDR2 YFSETQ. The CDR3 DNA follows: TGCGCCAGCAGCTCAAGCGGTTTTAACACCGGGGAGCTGTTTTTT. Residues: CASSSSGFNTGELFF.

This chain links TRBV10-3 with TRBJ1-4; a possible D gene is TRBD1 (5 bases). V dropped 8 bases and J dropped 8 bases, with 15 bases sitting between them. The CDR3 has 13 residues. Germline CDR1 ENHRY, CDR2 SYGVKD. CDR3 sequence (DNA): TGTGCCATCGGGGGGGTACTAGAGGAAAAACTGTTTTTT. This codes for CAIGGVLEEKLFF.